Presented here are 2 T cell receptor beta chains from one specimen sequenced in a study of T cells in women clearing cervical HPV infection. Libraries were prepared by immunoSEQ multiplex PCR; TCRdb keeps only in-frame clonotypes and omits some of them. The sample yields 45,000 to 50,000 clones, of which the top ten take up less than 40%. The sequenced sample was blood buffy coat. These receptors came from a woman between 18 and 69 years old with a cervical HPV16 infection that either progressed to CIN3+ or cleared (not recorded which).

A remark on this clone: With the read ending 3 residues before the CDR3 end, the germline J gene is used to fill in that end. The V call is TRBV7-9, the J call TRBJ1-6; the match to TRBD1 covers 7 bases. Germline loops: CDR1 SEHNR, CDR2 FQNEAQ (reference sequence). V dropped 8 bases and J dropped 7; count of bases not matched to a gene: 8. CDR3 length: 14 amino acids. Incomplete CDR3 DNA: TGTGCCAGCGACCGACAGGGCGTCAATTCACCC. It is translated as CASDRQGVNSP. The full CDR3 reads CASDRQGVNSPLHF.

As concerns this clone: The CDR3 is cut off 3 residues early in the read; its end comes from the germline J gene. The chain employs TRBV18 and TRBJ2-5; D remains ambiguous. Looked up from germline, CDR1 is KGHSH and CDR2 is LQKENI. V shed 3 bases and J shed 1 base, with 9 bases lying between them. The CDR3 contains 14 residues. CDR3 bases read: TGTGCCAGCTCACCCCAGAGTCTCCAAGAGACC. Translated: CASSPQSLQET. Given in full, the CDR3 is CASSPQSLQETQYF.